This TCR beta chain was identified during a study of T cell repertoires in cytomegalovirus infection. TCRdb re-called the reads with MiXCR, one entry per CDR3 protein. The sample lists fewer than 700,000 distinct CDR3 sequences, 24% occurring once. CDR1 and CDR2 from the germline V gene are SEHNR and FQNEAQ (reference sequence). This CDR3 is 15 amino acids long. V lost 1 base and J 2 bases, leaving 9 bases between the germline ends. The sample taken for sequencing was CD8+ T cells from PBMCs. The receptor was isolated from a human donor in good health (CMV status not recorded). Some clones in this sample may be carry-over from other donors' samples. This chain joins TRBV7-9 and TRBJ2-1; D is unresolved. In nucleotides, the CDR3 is TGTGCCAGCAGCTTAGAGGTGGACCCCTACAATGAGCAGTTCTTC. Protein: CASSLEVDPYNEQFF.